The 25 T cell receptor beta chains in this list originate from one sample, sequenced in a study of blood T cell repertoires in COVID-19. Data came from immunoSEQ multiplex PCR; TCRdb stores just in-frame clones and leaves some out. The sample shows around 260,000 clones, roughly nine tenths of them seen only once. Sequencing input: peripheral blood. The receptor set was obtained from a man younger than 30 with active or convalescent COVID-19.

There are a few counts of this clone. The chain has TRBV18 and TRBJ1-6, with D perhaps matching TRBD1 (6 bases). The CDR3 loop spans 17 amino acids. The germline V gene encodes CDR1 KGHSH and CDR2 LQKENI. V was shortened by 4 bases and J by 4 bases, with 17 bases between the two germline ends. The DNA for the CDR3 is TGTGCCAGCTCACGGGGGCGGACAGAACCTTATAATTCACCCCTCCACTTT. Translated, it gives CASSRGRTEPYNSPLHF.

J is TRBJ1-6 and V is TRBV6-1, with a tentative D call TRBD1 (5 bases). V was trimmed by 2 bases and J by 9 bases, leaving 20 bases between them. The germline V gene has CDR1 MNHNS and CDR2 SASEGT. The CDR3 sequence is 17 residues long. CDR3 residues: CASSEWGRGRVSSPLHF. CDR3 in DNA: TGTGCCAGCAGTGAATGGGGCCGTGGCAGGGTTAGTTCACCCCTCCACTTT.

CDR3 loop: CASSSGLAGGQETQYF. DNA of the CDR3: TGCGCCAGCAGCTCGGGACTAGCGGGGGGCCAAGAGACCCAGTACTTC. The chain carries TRBV10-1 and TRBJ2-5; 15 nucleotides align to TRBD2. This CDR3 region has 16 residues. CDR1 is WNHNN, CDR2 SYGVQD, per germline (reference sequence). Trimming cost V 6 bases and J 1 base; bases outside gene matches: 3.

This rearrangement joins TRBV29-1 to TRBJ1-4; 7 bases are a match to TRBD1. The CDR3 loop spans 13 amino acids. Trimming cost V 7 bases and J 8 bases; bases outside gene matches: 10. CDR1 is SQVTM and CDR2 is ANQGSEA in the germline V gene. The CDR3 nucleotides read TGCAGCGCGGAACGGGACAGAGGAGAAAAACTGTTTTTT. Translating gives CSAERDRGEKLFF.

The chain employs TRBV3-1 (or the pseudogene TRBV3-2) and TRBJ1-6, with unresolved D. Trimming removed 1 base at V and 14 bases at J, with 18 bases between. The CDR3 contains 15 residues. Germline V gene data show CDR1 as LGHDT and CDR2 as YNNKEL (reference sequence). The DNA for the CDR3 is TGTGCCAGCAGCCAAGTCGGCGGAACCGGATGGGCCCTCCACTTT. Amino acids: CASSQVGGTGWALHF.

V usage is TRBV5-4 and J usage is TRBJ2-4, with 13 bases that match TRBD2. J lost 0 bases, V lost 9 bases, and 6 bases had no gene match. Germline V gene lookup returns CDR1 SGHNT and CDR2 YYREEE (reference sequence). The CDR3 totals 16 residues. CDR3 nucleotides: TGTGCCACGGGACTAGCGGGAATAGTAGCCAAAAACATTCAGTACTTC. Its translation: CATGLAGIVAKNIQYF.

This clone was counted a single time. V usage is TRBV4-2 and J usage is TRBJ2-1; D possibly corresponds to TRBD2 (6 bases). CDR3 length: 15 amino acids. CDR1 and CDR2 (germline): LGHNA, YNFKEQ. Deletions cut 1 base from V and 6 bases from J, with 13 bases between. The CDR3 DNA sequence: TGTGCCAGCAGCCAAGGGGGGACTGATATCAATGAGCAGTTCTTC. This sequence encodes CASSQGGTDINEQFF.

The chain combines TRBV2 with TRBJ2-2, with no clear D. The V gene lost 0 bases and the J gene lost 5 bases, with 7 bases spanning the gap. This CDR3 is 14 amino acids long. Per germline, CDR1 SNHLY and CDR2 FYNNEI. As DNA, the CDR3 is TGTGCCAGCAGTGAAGCGCGGCGAACCGGGGAGCTGTTTTTT. Its translation: CASSEARRTGELFF.

V and J are TRBV4-3 and TRBJ2-1, with D possibly TRBD2 on 6 matching bases. V lost 0 bases, J lost 0 bases, and 9 bases lay in between. Germline V lookup: CDR1 LGHNA, CDR2 YSLEER. The CDR3 is 16 amino acids. The CDR3: CASSQEGLYSYNEQFF. The CDR3 DNA follows: TGCGCCAGCAGCCAAGAGGGACTCTACTCCTACAATGAGCAGTTCTTC.

This clone was found a few times. The V gene is TRBV13, the J gene TRBJ2-1, with D possibly being TRBD2 (6 bases). The CDR3 spans 13 residues. The V and J ends lost 5 bases and 8 bases respectively, with 13 bases between them. CDR1 is PRHDT and CDR2 is FYEKMQ in the germline V gene (reference sequence). The CDR3, as DNA: TGTGCCAGCAGCACTCAGCGGGTCCATGAGCAGTTCTTC. Encoded protein: CASSTQRVHEQFF. The complete variable domain, with remaining parts taken from reference TRBV13 and TRBJ2-1, reads AAGVIQSPRHLIKEKRETATLKCYPIPRHDTVYWYQQGPGQDPQFLISFYEKMQSDKGSIPDRFSAQQFSDYHSELNMSSLELGDSALYFCASSTQRVHEQFFGPGTRLTVL.

The chain joins TRBV11-1 to TRBJ2-7, with 7 bases identical to TRBD2. CDR3 length: 16 amino acids. V lost 4 bases, J lost 0 bases, and 9 bases stayed unmatched. Germline V gives CDR1 SGHAT, CDR2 FQDESV (reference sequence). The CDR3 sequence: CASSSSGKGHSYEQYF. The CDR3, as DNA: TGTGCCAGCAGCTCCAGCGGGAAGGGCCACTCCTACGAGCAGTACTTC.

This chain joins TRBV19 and TRBJ1-2; TRBD1 matches 8 bases. This CDR3 region has 15 residues. Germline loops: CDR1 LNHDA, CDR2 SQIVND (reference sequence). Losses at the gene ends were 9 bases for V and 0 bases for J; bases not matched to a gene: 9. The CDR3 DNA reads TGTGCCAGCAGTCAGGGGGCGTCAACTAACTATGGCTACACCTTC. It encodes CASSQGASTNYGYTF.

The chain's CDR3 is CASSVTEYSQNYGYTF. In nucleotides, the CDR3 is TGTGCCAGCAGCGTAACCGAATACAGCCAGAACTATGGCTACACCTTC. V gene TRBV9 combines with J gene TRBJ1-2, with unresolved D. CDR3 length equals 16 residues. Germline assignment: CDR1 SGDLS and CDR2 YYNGEE. V was shortened by 1 base and J by 2 bases, with 15 bases between the two germline ends.

The CDR3 nucleotides are TGTGCCTGGGAAAACGGGCAGGGCAATACTGAAGCTTTCTTT. Amino acids: CAWENGQGNTEAFF. The chain joins TRBV30 to TRBJ1-1; maybe TRBD1 (5 bases). Germline assignment: CDR1 GTSNPN and CDR2 SVGIG (reference sequence). This CDR3 is built from 14 residues. Trimming removed 5 bases from V and 5 bases from J, with 18 bases in between.

The sample holds one count of this clone. The rearrangement uses TRBV4-2 and TRBJ2-1; 8 bases match TRBD1. This CDR3 comprises 16 residues. V lost 1 base, J lost 3 bases, and 5 bases stayed unmatched. The germline V gene has CDR1 LGHNA and CDR2 YNFKEQ. The CDR3 protein is CASSQVGQGNYNEQFF. The CDR3 DNA follows: TGTGCCAGCAGCCAAGTCGGACAGGGAAACTACAATGAGCAGTTCTTC.

J is TRBJ2-7 and V is TRBV7-9; the match to TRBD2 covers 11 bases. Germline CDR1 SEHNR, CDR2 FQNEAQ (reference sequence). The ends lost 3 bases at V and 3 bases at J; junction bases unmatched: 4. The CDR3 is 15 residues long. DNA of the CDR3: TGTGCCAGCAGCTTTTCCGGGACTAGCGGCTACGAGCAGTACTTC. This gives the protein CASSFSGTSGYEQYF.

A single count supports this clone. The chain joins TRBV5-1 to TRBJ1-1, with TRBD1 matching over 9 bases. The V gene end was trimmed by 4 bases and the J gene end by 7 bases; junction bases not matched to a gene: 8. Per the germline V gene, CDR1 is SGHRS and CDR2 is YFSETQ. The CDR3 has 14 amino acids. As DNA, the CDR3 is TGCGCCAGCAGCCTCACAGGGGGCAATCATGAAGCTTTCTTT. It specifies CASSLTGGNHEAFF.

This clone was counted between two and nine times. V usage is TRBV19 and J usage is TRBJ1-1, with unresolved D. The germline CDR1 and CDR2 sequences are LNHDA and SQIVND (reference sequence). The CDR3 has 13 residues. V lost 5 bases, J lost 0 bases, and 7 bases lay in between. CDR3 residues: CASSPVMNTEAFF. The CDR3 coding sequence is TGTGCCAGTAGTCCAGTTATGAACACTGAAGCTTTCTTT.

V gene TRBV5-1 combines with J gene TRBJ2-1; D is ambiguous. Germline-derived CDR1 and CDR2 are SGHRS and YFSETQ. The CDR3 consists of 12 residues. With 3 bases removed from V and 9 bases from J, the gap between germline ends came to 10 bases. CDR3 sequence: CASSSQRSEQFF. CDR3 nucleotide sequence: TGCGCCAGCAGCTCCCAGAGGAGTGAGCAGTTCTTC.

This rearrangement joins TRBV11-2 to TRBJ2-7, with TRBD1 matching 7 bases. Germline V CDR1 and CDR2: SGHAT, FQNNGV. V shed 1 base and J 0 bases; nucleotides not matched to a gene: 9. The CDR3 length is 17 residues. The CDR3 coding sequence is TGTGCCAGCAGCTTAGCGTTCCGGGACAGCTACTCCTACGAGCAGTACTTC. It codes for CASSLAFRDSYSYEQYF.

This rearrangement joins TRBV19 to TRBJ2-1; 12 nucleotides agree with TRBD2. The V segment lost 3 bases and the J segment 0 bases; nucleotides outside the gene matches: 3. The CDR3 has 17 amino acids. Germline loops: CDR1 LNHDA, CDR2 SQIVND (reference sequence). CDR3 region: CASSMTSGGSSYNEQFF. The CDR3 DNA reads as TGTGCCAGTAGTATGACTAGCGGGGGTAGCTCCTACAATGAGCAGTTCTTC.

This chain connects TRBV27 to TRBJ2-5; no reliable D call. The CDR3 is 19 amino acids. The V gene's germline CDR1 is MNHEY and CDR2 SMNVEV (reference sequence). Trimming removed 4 bases at V and 2 bases at J, with 26 bases between. The CDR3 DNA reads as TGTGCCAGCAGTTATTTCATGCCATCGCGCCGCAAGTCGCAAGAGACCCAGTACTTC. This gives the protein CASSYFMPSRRKSQETQYF.

The chain couples TRBV7-2 to TRBJ1-2; D gene unclear. V was clipped by 2 bases and J by 3 bases, with 7 bases between them. The CDR3 sequence is 13 residues long. The V gene's germline CDR1 is SGHTA and CDR2 FQGNSA. The CDR3 DNA reads as TGTGCCAGCAGCTTAAACAGCTACTATGGCTACACCTTC. Translating gives CASSLNSYYGYTF.

The chain couples TRBV5-1 to TRBJ2-2, with 8 bases matching TRBD2. In germline, CDR1 is SGHRS, CDR2 YFSETQ. J lost 0 bases, V lost 0 bases, and 4 bases had no gene match. This CDR3 region has 17 residues. CDR3 nucleotides: TGCGCCAGCAGCTTGGAGACTAGCGCAACGAACACCGGGGAGCTGTTTTTT. Translation gives CASSLETSATNTGELFF. Full variable domain (rest looked up from reference TRBV5-1 and TRBJ2-2): KAGVTQTPRYLIKTRGQQVTLSCSPISGHRSVSWYQQTPGQGLQFLFEYFSETQRNKGNFPGRFSGRQFSNSRSEMNVSTLELGDSALYLCASSLETSATNTGELFFGEGSRLTVL.

This clone is a singleton in its sample. J is TRBJ2-4 and V is TRBV3-1 (or the pseudogene TRBV3-2); 8 bases fit TRBD1. J gave up 3 bases and V 5 bases, and 9 bases lay outside the gene matches. This CDR3 spans 16 amino acids. Germline assignment: CDR1 LGHDT and CDR2 YNNKEL (reference sequence). The CDR3 loop is CASSKQGVKDKNIQYF. CDR3 in DNA: TGTGCCAGCAGCAAACAGGGGGTAAAAGACAAAAACATTCAGTACTTC.